This T cell receptor beta chain was sequenced during a study of blood T cell repertoires in COVID-19. Overall study context: Acute-phase and convalescent COVID-19 samples originated in the United States, Italy and Spain. PBMCs, B-cell-depleted T cells, or T cells provided the cDNA or gDNA that made up the material.

Recruits, aged about 18 to 90 years, lived in 20 to 30 US areas. Sequenced by immunoSEQ multiplex PCR; TCRdb stores in-frame clones only, minus some. Of around 300,000 clones in the sample, roughly 90% are singletons; the top ten hold 1.7%. Germline assignment: CDR1 LGHDT and CDR2 YNNKEL (reference sequence). V was pared by 2 bases and J by 6 bases, with 12 bases of the junction left unmatched. This CDR3 contains 18 residues. This clonotype was sampled from a woman between 18 and 29 years old with acute COVID-19. The chain joins TRBV3-1 (or the pseudogene TRBV3-2) to TRBJ2-3, with 12 bases that match TRBD2. Sequencing input: PBMCs or T cells enriched from blood (not recorded which). The CDR3 loop reads CASSQQRLAGDKWDTQYF. The CDR3 coding sequence is TGTGCCAGCAGCCAACAACGACTAGCGGGAGATAAATGGGATACGCAGTATTTT.